This T cell receptor beta chain was obtained from a study of post-analysis software for immune sequencing data. The CDR3 covers 13 residues. Germline V gene data show CDR1 as SNHLY and CDR2 as FYNNEI. V dropped 7 bases and J dropped 3 bases, with 12 bases sitting between them. General observations from the study: Multiple sclerosis patients showed significantly lower normalized Chao1 diversity than controls did. TRBV5-6, TRBV5-1 and TRBV20-1 belonged to a set of a handful of TRBV segments that were more frequent in patients than controls.

Carried by the TCR beta cDNA libraries were unique molecular identifiers. One entry per CDR3 protein, called by TCRdb with MiXCR from the PCR reads. The sample yields roughly 800,000 distinct CDR3 sequences, about 32% seen once. Note on this clonotype: The antigen is unknown.

This TCR was sampled from a girl aged 5 to 17 with multiple sclerosis. The genes are TRBV2 and TRBJ2-5; D may correspond to TRBD1 or TRBD2 (6 bases each). Input material: blood. The CDR3 nucleotides read TGTGCCAGCAAGTCGGGGGCCAAAGAGACCCAGTACTTC. Its protein product is CASKSGAKETQYF.